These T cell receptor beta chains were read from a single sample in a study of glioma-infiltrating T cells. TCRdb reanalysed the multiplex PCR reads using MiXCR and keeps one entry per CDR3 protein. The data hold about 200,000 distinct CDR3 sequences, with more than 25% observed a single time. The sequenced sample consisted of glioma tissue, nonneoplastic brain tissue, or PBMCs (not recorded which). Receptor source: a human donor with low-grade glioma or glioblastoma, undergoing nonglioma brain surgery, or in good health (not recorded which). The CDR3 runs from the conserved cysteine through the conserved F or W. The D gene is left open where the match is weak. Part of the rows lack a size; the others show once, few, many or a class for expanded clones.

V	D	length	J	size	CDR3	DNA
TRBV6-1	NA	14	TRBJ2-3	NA	CASSEVGETDTQYF	TGTGCCAGCAGTGAGGTGGGAGAAACAGATACGCAGTATTTT
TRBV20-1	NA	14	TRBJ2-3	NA	CSARGTADTDTQYF	TGCAGTGCTAGGGGTACTGCAGATACAGATACGCAGTATTTT
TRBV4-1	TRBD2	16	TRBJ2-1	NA	CASSQGTSGGPNEQFF	TGCGCCAGCAGCCAAGGGACTAGCGGGGGCCCAAATGAGCAGTTCTTC
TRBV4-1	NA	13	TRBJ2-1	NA	CASSQAPGDEQFF	TGCGCCAGCAGCCAAGCCCCCGGGGATGAGCAGTTCTTC
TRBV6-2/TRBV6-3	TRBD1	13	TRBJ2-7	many	CASSSGQGYEQYF	TGTGCCAGCAGTTCGGGACAGGGATACGAGCAGTACTTC
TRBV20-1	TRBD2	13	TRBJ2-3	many	CSATVSGSDTQYF	TGCAGTGCCACCGTTAGCGGGAGCGATACGCAGTATTTT
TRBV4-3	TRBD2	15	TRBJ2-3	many	CASSQELASTDTQYF	TGCGCCAGCAGCCAAGAACTAGCGAGCACAGATACGCAGTATTTT
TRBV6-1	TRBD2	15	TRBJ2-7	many	CASRAGTSGSYEQYF	TGTGCCAGCAGGGCGGGGACTAGCGGCTCCTACGAGCAGTACTTC
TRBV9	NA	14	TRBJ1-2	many	CASSVDVRNYGYTF	TGTGCCAGCAGCGTAGATGTCAGGAACTATGGCTACACCTTC
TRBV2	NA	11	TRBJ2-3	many	CAEQGSDTQYF	TGTGCCGAACAGGGCTCAGATACGCAGTATTTT
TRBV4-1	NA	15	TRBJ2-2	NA	CASSLERREAGELFF	TGCGCCAGCAGCCTGGAAAGGAGAGAGGCCGGGGAGCTGTTTTTT